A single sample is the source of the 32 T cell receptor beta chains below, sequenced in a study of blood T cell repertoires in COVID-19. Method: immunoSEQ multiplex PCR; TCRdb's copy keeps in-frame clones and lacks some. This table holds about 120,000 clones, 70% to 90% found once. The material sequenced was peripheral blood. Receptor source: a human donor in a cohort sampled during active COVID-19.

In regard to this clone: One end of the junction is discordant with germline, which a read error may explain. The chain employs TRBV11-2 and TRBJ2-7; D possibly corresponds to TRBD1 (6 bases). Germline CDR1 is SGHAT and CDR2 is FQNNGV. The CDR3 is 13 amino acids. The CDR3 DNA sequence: TGTGCCGGCAGCCCCGACAGGTCCTACGAGCAGTACTTC. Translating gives CAGSPDRSYEQYF.

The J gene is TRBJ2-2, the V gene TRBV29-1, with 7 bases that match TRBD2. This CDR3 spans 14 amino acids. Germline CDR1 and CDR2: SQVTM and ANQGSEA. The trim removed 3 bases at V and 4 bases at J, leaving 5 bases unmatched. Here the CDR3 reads CSVDMAGVTGELFF. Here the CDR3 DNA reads TGCAGCGTTGATATGGCGGGGGTCACCGGGGAGCTGTTTTTT.

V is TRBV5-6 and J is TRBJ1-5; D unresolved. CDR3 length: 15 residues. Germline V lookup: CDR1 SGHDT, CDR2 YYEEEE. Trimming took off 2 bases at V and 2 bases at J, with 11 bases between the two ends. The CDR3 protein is CASSLSRYRNQPQHF. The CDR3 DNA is TGTGCCAGCAGCTTAAGCAGGTACCGCAATCAGCCCCAGCATTTT.

The CDR3 region has the DNA TGTGCCAGCAGTGAAGCGCTTCGGGGGGCTAGCTACACCTTC. Protein: CASSEALRGASYTF. This chain uses TRBV2 with TRBJ1-2, with D tentatively TRBD1 (6 bases). This CDR3 comprises 14 residues. Per the germline V gene, CDR1 is SNHLY and CDR2 is FYNNEI. The V end was cut by 0 bases, the J end by 9 bases, with 14 bases between.

The CDR3 is CASSQDLVASSSYNSPLHF. CDR3 in DNA: TGTGCCAGCAGCCAAGATCTGGTCGCCTCGAGCTCCTATAATTCACCCCTCCACTTT. The chain employs TRBV3-1 (or the pseudogene TRBV3-2) and TRBJ1-6, with D hard to call. The CDR3 extends over 19 amino acids. Germline CDR1 is LGHDT and CDR2 is YNNKEL (reference sequence). V lost 0 bases, J lost 0 bases, and 15 bases lay in between.

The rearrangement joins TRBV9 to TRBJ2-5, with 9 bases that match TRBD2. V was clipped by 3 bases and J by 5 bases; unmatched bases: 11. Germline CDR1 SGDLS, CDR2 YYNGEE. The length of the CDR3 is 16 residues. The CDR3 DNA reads TGTGCCAGCAGCGAAGGAGGCGGGGGGGCCGGTGAGACCCAGTACTTC. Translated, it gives CASSEGGGGAGETQYF.

The CDR3 DNA reads as TGCGCCAGCAGCCAGGGACAGGGGGCAAAGGGCTATGGCTACACCTTC. Its translation: CASSQGQGAKGYGYTF. This rearrangement joins TRBV4-1 to TRBJ1-2; 12 bases fit TRBD1. Germline lookup yields CDR1 MGHRA and CDR2 YSYEKL. The CDR3 spans 16 residues. The J segment lost 4 bases and the V segment lost 3 bases, leaving 6 bases of the junction unmatched.

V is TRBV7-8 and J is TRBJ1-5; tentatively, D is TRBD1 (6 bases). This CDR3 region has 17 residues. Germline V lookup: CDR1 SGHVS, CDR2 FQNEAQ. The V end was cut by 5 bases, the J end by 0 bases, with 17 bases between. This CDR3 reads CASSLYLGGYSNQPQHF. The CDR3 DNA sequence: TGTGCCAGCAGCCTATATTTAGGGGGTTATAGCAATCAGCCCCAGCATTTT.

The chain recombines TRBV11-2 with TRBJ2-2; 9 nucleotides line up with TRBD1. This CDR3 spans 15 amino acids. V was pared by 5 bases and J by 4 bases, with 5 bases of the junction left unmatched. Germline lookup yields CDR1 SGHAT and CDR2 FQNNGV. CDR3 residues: CASSPGTGITGELFF. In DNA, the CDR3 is TGTGCCAGCAGCCCCGGGACAGGGATCACCGGGGAGCTGTTTTTT.

CDR3 sequence (DNA): TGTGCCATCAGTGAGTGGGGAGGCGGGGCCAACGTCCTGACTTTC. It translates to CAISEWGGGANVLTF. V gene TRBV10-3 combines with J gene TRBJ2-6; maybe TRBD2 (6 bases). Germline lookup yields CDR1 ENHRY and CDR2 SYGVKD. This CDR3 has 15 amino acids. Trimming took 1 base from V and 4 from J, leaving 8 bases between them.

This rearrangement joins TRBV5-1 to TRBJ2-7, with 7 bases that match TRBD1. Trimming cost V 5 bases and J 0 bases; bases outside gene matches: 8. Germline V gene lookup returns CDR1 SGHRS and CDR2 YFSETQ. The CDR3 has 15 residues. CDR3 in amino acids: CASRRPGQPSYEQYF. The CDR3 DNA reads TGCGCCAGCAGAAGACCGGGACAGCCCTCCTACGAGCAGTACTTC.

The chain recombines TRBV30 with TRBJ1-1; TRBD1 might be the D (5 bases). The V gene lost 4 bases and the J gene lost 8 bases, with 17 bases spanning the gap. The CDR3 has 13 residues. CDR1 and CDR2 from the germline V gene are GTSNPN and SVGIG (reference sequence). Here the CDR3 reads CAWTHPRQKEAFF. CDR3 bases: TGTGCCTGGACCCACCCACGACAGAAGGAAGCTTTCTTT. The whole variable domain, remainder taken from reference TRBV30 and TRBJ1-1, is SQTIHQWPATLVQPVGSPLSLECTVEGTSNPNLYWYRQAAGRGLQLLFYSVGIGQISSEVPQNLSASRPQDRQFILSSKKLLLSDSGFYLCAWTHPRQKEAFFGQGTRLTVV.

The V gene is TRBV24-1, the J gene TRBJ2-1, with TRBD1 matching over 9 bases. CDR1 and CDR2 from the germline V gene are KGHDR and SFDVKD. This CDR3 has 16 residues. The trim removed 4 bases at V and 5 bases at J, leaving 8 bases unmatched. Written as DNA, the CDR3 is TGTGCCACCAGTGACCGGACAGGGGCTGGAAACAATGAGCAGTTCTTC. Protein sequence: CATSDRTGAGNNEQFF.

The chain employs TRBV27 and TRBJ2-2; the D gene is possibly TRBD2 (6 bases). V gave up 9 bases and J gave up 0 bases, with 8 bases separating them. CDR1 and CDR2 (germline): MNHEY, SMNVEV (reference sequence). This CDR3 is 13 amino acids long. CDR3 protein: CASKRANTGELFF. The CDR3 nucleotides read TGTGCCAGTAAGCGGGCGAACACCGGGGAGCTGTTTTTT.

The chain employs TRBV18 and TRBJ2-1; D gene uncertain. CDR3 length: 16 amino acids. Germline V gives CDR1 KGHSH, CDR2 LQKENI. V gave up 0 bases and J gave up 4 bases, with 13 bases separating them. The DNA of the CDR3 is TGTGCCAGCTCACCACCGGGCGAAGCCAGGTACAATGAGCAGTTCTTC. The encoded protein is CASSPPGEARYNEQFF.

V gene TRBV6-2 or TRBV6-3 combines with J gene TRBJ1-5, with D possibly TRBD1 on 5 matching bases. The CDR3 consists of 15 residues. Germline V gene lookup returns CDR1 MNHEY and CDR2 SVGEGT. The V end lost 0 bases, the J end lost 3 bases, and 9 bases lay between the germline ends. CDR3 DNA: TGTGCCAGCAGTTACTCGGCCAGGGTCAATCAGCCCCAGCATTTT. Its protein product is CASSYSARVNQPQHF.

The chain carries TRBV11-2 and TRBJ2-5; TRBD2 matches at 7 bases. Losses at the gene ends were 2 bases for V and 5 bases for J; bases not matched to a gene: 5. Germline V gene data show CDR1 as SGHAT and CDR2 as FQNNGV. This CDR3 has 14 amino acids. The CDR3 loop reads CASSLLSGAETQYF. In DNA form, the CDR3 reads TGTGCCAGCAGCTTATTGAGCGGGGCTGAGACCCAGTACTTC.

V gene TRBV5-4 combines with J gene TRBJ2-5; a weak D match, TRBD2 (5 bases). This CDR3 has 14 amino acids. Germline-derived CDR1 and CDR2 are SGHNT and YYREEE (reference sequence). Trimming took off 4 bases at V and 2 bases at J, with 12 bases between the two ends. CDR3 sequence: CASSPRGEQETQYF. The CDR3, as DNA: TGTGCCAGCAGCCCACGGGGAGAGCAAGAGACCCAGTACTTC.

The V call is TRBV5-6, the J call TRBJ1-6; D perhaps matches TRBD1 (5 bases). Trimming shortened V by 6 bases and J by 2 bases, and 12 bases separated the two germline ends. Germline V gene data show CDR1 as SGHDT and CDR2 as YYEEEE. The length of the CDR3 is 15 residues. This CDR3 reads CASNRNRPYNSPLHF. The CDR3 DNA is TGTGCCAGCAATCGAAACAGGCCCTATAATTCACCCCTCCACTTT.

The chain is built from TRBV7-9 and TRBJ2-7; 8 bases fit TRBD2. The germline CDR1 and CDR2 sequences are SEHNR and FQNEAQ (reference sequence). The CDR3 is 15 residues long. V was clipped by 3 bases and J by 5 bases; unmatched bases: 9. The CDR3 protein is CASSFKSGSRDEQYF. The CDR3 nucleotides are TGTGCCAGCAGCTTTAAGAGCGGGAGCCGCGACGAGCAGTACTTC.

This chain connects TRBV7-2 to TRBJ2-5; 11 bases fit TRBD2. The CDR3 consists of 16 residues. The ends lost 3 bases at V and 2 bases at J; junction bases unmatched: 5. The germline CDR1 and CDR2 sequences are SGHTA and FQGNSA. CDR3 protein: CASSFSGGAGQETQYF. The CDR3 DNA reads TGTGCCAGCAGCTTTAGCGGGGGGGCGGGACAAGAGACCCAGTACTTC.

This CDR3 reads CAISDVSYEQYF. The CDR3 region has the DNA TGTGCCATCAGTGACGTCAGCTACGAGCAGTACTTC. This chain uses TRBV10-3 with TRBJ2-7; D gene ambiguous. V lost 3 bases to trimming and J lost 3 bases, with 6 bases between them. This CDR3 comprises 12 residues. Looked up from germline, CDR1 is ENHRY and CDR2 is SYGVKD.

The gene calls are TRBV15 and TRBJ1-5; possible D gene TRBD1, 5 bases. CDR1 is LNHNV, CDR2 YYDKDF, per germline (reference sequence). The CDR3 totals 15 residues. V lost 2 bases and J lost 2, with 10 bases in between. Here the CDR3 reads CATSRYRGGNQPQHF. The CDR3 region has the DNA TGTGCCACCAGCAGATATCGGGGGGGCAATCAGCCCCAGCATTTT.

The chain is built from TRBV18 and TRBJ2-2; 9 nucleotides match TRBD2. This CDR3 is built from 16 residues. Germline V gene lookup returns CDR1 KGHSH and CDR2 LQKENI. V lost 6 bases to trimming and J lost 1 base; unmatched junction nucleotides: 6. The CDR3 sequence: CASSRTSGRNTGELFF. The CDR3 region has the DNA TGTGCCAGCTCGCGAACTAGCGGGCGGAACACCGGGGAGCTGTTTTTT.

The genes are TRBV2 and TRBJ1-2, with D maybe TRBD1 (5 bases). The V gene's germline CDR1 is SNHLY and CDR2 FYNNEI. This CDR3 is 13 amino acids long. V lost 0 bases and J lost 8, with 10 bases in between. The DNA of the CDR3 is TGTGCCAGCAGTGAAGCAGGGGTGGAGGGCTACACCTTC. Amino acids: CASSEAGVEGYTF.

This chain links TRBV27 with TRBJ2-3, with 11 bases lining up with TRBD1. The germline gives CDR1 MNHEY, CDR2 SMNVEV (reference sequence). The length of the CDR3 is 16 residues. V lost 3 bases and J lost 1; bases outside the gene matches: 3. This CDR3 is CASSFGTGGGTDTQYF. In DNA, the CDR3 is TGTGCCAGCAGTTTCGGGACAGGGGGTGGCACAGATACGCAGTATTTT.

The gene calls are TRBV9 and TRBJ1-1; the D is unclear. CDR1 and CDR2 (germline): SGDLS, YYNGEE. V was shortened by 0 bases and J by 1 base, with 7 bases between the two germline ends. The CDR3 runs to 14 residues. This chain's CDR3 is CASSVGLQNTEAFF. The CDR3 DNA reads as TGTGCCAGCAGCGTAGGACTCCAGAACACTGAAGCTTTCTTT. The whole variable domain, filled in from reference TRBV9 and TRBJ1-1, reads DSGVTQTPKHLITATGQRVTLRCSPRSGDLSVYWYQQSLDQGLQFLIQYYNGEERAKGNILERFSAQQFPDLHSELNLSSLELGDSALYFCASSVGLQNTEAFFGQGTRLTVV.

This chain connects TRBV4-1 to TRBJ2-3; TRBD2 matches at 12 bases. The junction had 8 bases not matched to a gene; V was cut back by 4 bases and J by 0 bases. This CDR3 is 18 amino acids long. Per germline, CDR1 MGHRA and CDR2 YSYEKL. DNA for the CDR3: TGCGCCAGCAGCCCTCTAGCGGGGGGGCCACTGAGCACAGATACGCAGTATTTT. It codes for CASSPLAGGPLSTDTQYF.

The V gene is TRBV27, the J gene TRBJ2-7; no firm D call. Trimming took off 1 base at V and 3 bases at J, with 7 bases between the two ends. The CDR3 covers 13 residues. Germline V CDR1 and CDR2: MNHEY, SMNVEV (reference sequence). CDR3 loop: CASSLFSGYEQYF. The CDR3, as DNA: TGTGCCAGCAGTTTATTTTCCGGCTACGAGCAGTACTTC.

CDR3 protein: CSVEESGVGANVLTF. Here the CDR3 DNA reads TGCAGCGTTGAAGAGTCGGGAGTTGGGGCCAACGTCCTGACTTTC. This sequence joins TRBV29-1 and TRBJ2-6, with D maybe TRBD2 (6 bases). The V end lost 0 bases, the J end lost 3 bases, and 9 bases lay between the germline ends. CDR3 length: 15 residues. Germline V gene sequence: CDR1 SQVTM, CDR2 ANQGSEA. Full variable domain (outside the CDR3, taken from reference TRBV29-1 and TRBJ2-6): SAVISQKPSRDICQRGTSLTIQCQVDSQVTMMFWYRQQPGQSLTLIATANQGSEATYESGFVIDKFPISRPNLTFSTLTVSNMSPEDSSIYLCSVEESGVGANVLTFGAGSRLTVL.

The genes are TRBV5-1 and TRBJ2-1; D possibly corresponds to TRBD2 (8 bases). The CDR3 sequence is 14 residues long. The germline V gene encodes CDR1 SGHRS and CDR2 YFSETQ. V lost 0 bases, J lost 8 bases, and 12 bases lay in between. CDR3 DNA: TGCGCCAGCAGCTTGGGTAGCGGGACAGATGAGCAGTTCTTC. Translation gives CASSLGSGTDEQFF.

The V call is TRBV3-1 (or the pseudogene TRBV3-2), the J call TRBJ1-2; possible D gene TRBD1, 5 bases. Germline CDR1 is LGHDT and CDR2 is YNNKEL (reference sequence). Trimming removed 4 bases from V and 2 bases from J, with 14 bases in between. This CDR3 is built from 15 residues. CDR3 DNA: TGTGCCAGCAGCCTGCGGGGACGGCCAAACTATGGCTACACCTTC. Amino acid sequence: CASSLRGRPNYGYTF.